These 15 T cell receptor beta chains were all obtained from the same sample, sequenced in a study of T cell clones after liver transplantation (dated by TCRdb to between 2018 and 2021). The time point label, as the study defines it: pre-transplant. Library creation used the immunoSEQ multiplex PCR assay. TCRdb stores this immuneACCESS table with in-frame sequences only. Part of the clones is absent; in the studies checked, under half of the shortfall reflects unresolved V genes, and no reason is known for the rest. This sample holds under 90,000 clones; 80% were observed only once. Over 0.45% of the sample rests with the top ten. Sample: CD4+ T cells from blood, taken before liver transplant. The receptors stem from a human donor who received a liver transplant.

The V gene is TRBV5-5, the J gene TRBJ1-2; the match to TRBD1 covers 11 bases. CDR3 length equals 16 residues. V trimming: 1 base; J trimming: 3 bases; junction bases outside the gene matches: 5. The germline CDR1 and CDR2 sequences are SGHKS and YYEKEE (reference sequence). The CDR3 is CASSLTDRGRDYGYTF. The CDR3 coding sequence is TGTGCCAGCAGCTTGACGGACAGGGGGCGTGACTATGGCTACACCTTC.

The J gene is TRBJ1-2, the V gene TRBV6-6, with TRBD1 matching 7 bases. Germline values: CDR1 MNHNY, CDR2 SVGAGI (reference sequence). With 2 bases clipped from V and 8 bases from J, the junction kept 8 bases outside the gene matches. The CDR3 has 14 residues. CDR3 coding DNA: TGTGCCAGCAGTTACGGGACAGCGATCTTGGGCTACACCTTC. Encoded protein: CASSYGTAILGYTF.

The rearrangement joins TRBV28 to TRBJ1-2; 8 bases line up with TRBD1. This CDR3 has 16 amino acids. Germline V gene sequence: CDR1 MDHEN, CDR2 SYDVKM. V dropped 2 bases and J dropped 8; count of bases not matched to a gene: 13. Here the CDR3 reads CASSLDGTGRSGGYTF. CDR3 nucleotides: TGTGCCAGCAGTTTAGACGGGACAGGAAGGTCGGGCGGCTACACCTTC.

This clone showed up just once. The chain has TRBV14 and TRBJ1-5; D not certain. In germline, CDR1 is SGHDN, CDR2 FVKESK. V dropped 4 bases and J dropped 2 bases, with 12 bases sitting between them. The CDR3 is 15 amino acids. The CDR3 DNA follows: TGTGCCAGCAGCCGCCGAAGGGCGGGCAATCAGCCCCAGCATTTT. Its translation: CASSRRRAGNQPQHF.

The V and J genes are TRBV18 and TRBJ1-1; D is uncertain. CDR1 and CDR2 (germline): KGHSH, LQKENI. The CDR3 runs 15 residues. Deletions cut 0 bases from V and 5 bases from J, with 13 bases between. The CDR3 DNA follows: TGTGCCAGCTCACCACCGGAAAGTTATGGAACTGAAGCTTTCTTT. As protein: CASSPPESYGTEAFF.

This chain connects TRBV10-2 to TRBJ1-1, with D possibly being TRBD1 (6 bases). The CDR3 is made up of 14 amino acids. CDR1 WSHSY and CDR2 SAAADI come from the germline V gene. Deletions cut 7 bases from V and 4 bases from J, with 16 bases between. CDR3 sequence: CASTVEGVGTEAFF. The CDR3 bases are TGCGCCAGCACCGTGGAGGGGGTGGGCACTGAAGCTTTCTTT.

The chain carries TRBV7-2 and TRBJ2-3; TRBD2 matches at 7 bases. Losses at the gene ends were 4 bases for V and 4 bases for J; bases not matched to a gene: 11. This CDR3 has 16 residues. Looked up from germline, CDR1 is SGHTA and CDR2 is FQGNSA. The CDR3 here is CASSSVGGVNPDTQYF. The CDR3, as DNA: TGTGCCAGCAGCTCCGTGGGGGGGGTAAACCCAGATACGCAGTATTTT.

The chain uses TRBV19 and TRBJ1-2; 7 bases match TRBD1. The germline gives CDR1 LNHDA, CDR2 SQIVND (reference sequence). The CDR3 spans 14 residues. The junction had 7 bases not matched to a gene; V was cut back by 6 bases and J by 3 bases. The CDR3: CASSTDRVHYGYTF. CDR3 nucleotides: TGTGCCAGTAGCACAGACAGGGTTCACTATGGCTACACCTTC. The complete variable domain, with remaining parts taken from reference TRBV19 and TRBJ1-2, reads DGGITQSPKYLFRKEGQNVTLSCEQNLNHDAMYWYRQDPGQGLRLIYYSQIVNDFQKGDIAEGYSVSREKKESFPLTVTSAQKNPTAFYLCASSTDRVHYGYTFGSGTRLTVV.

This chain joins TRBV5-1 and TRBJ1-1; D may be TRBD1 (5 bases). CDR3 size: 13 residues. Trimming removed 3 bases at V and 3 bases at J, with 9 bases between. CDR1 is SGHRS and CDR2 is YFSETQ in the germline V gene. The CDR3 nucleotides read TGCGCCAGCAGCTCGAGGGGAGACACTGAAGCTTTCTTT. The encoded protein is CASSSRGDTEAFF.

The chain links TRBV2 to TRBJ1-5; D is unresolved. Trimming stripped 6 bases from V and 1 base from J, with 13 bases between. The CDR3 is made up of 15 amino acids. Per germline, CDR1 SNHLY and CDR2 FYNNEI. The CDR3 sequence is CASSGPLRSNQPQHF. The DNA for the CDR3 is TGTGCCAGCAGCGGGCCCCTCAGGAGCAATCAGCCCCAGCATTTT.

This rearrangement joins TRBV18 to TRBJ2-7, with a weak D call TRBD1 (7 bases). Germline V lookup: CDR1 KGHSH, CDR2 LQKENI. V lost 6 bases to trimming and J lost 7 bases, with 16 bases between them. The CDR3 has 13 residues. CDR3 sequence: CASSPDRAGEQYF. The CDR3 bases are TGTGCCAGCTCTCCCGACAGGGCGGGGGAGCAGTACTTC.

This clone has just a few counts. The genes are TRBV5-1 and TRBJ2-3, with D unresolved. The CDR3 extends over 15 amino acids. The V gene's germline CDR1 is SGHRS and CDR2 YFSETQ. V shed 2 bases and J shed 3 bases, with 13 bases lying between them. The CDR3: CASSLMSVGTDTQYF. The CDR3 DNA follows: TGCGCCAGCAGCTTAATGTCCGTCGGAACAGATACGCAGTATTTT.

The J gene is TRBJ1-5, the V gene TRBV7-6; D is undetermined. CDR1 is SGHVS and CDR2 is FNYEAQ in the germline V gene. Trimming left V 5 bases short and J 4 bases short, with 9 bases between. This CDR3 has 13 amino acids. CDR3 region: CASSLTQNQPQHF. The CDR3 DNA follows: TGTGCCAGCAGCCTAACCCAAAATCAGCCCCAGCATTTT.

V is TRBV5-6 and J is TRBJ2-3, with no clear D. Germline V lookup: CDR1 SGHDT, CDR2 YYEEEE. V lost 4 bases and J lost 3, with 12 bases in between. The CDR3 spans 14 residues. The DNA for the CDR3 is TGTGCCAGCAGCCTCGCACTAAAGACAGATACGCAGTATTTT. Translated, it gives CASSLALKTDTQYF.

The chain's CDR3 is CASSMDRMNTEAFF. In DNA, the CDR3 is TGTGCCAGTAGTATGGACAGAATGAACACTGAAGCTTTCTTT. The rearrangement joins TRBV19 to TRBJ1-1; perhaps TRBD1 as D (6 bases). V was pared by 3 bases and J by 0 bases, with 8 bases between. CDR1 and CDR2 from the germline V gene are LNHDA and SQIVND (reference sequence). This CDR3 is built from 14 residues.